What follows are 13 T cell receptor beta chains derived from one specimen sequenced in a study of blood T cell repertoires in COVID-19. The table came from immunoSEQ multiplex PCR; TCRdb's copy has only in-frame clones and leaves some out. The table has 150,000 or so clones, 82% seen once. Sample: peripheral blood. The origin of the receptors is a human donor with acute or convalescent COVID-19. The donor label of this sample is uncertain.

The rearrangement uses TRBV3-1 (or the pseudogene TRBV3-2) and TRBJ2-2; no reliable D call. Germline V lookup: CDR1 LGHDT, CDR2 YNNKEL (reference sequence). Trimming took 0 bases from V and 5 from J, leaving 10 bases between them. CDR3 length: 15 amino acids. The CDR3 is CASSQDRRRTGELFF. The CDR3 nucleotides read TGTGCCAGCAGCCAAGATAGACGCAGGACCGGGGAGCTGTTTTTT.

This clone turned up a few times. The J gene is TRBJ1-4, the V gene TRBV14; D is undetermined. Trimming removed 0 bases from V and 6 bases from J, with 11 bases in between. The CDR3 loop spans 15 amino acids. Germline loops: CDR1 SGHDN, CDR2 FVKESK. CDR3 sequence (DNA): TGTGCCAGCAGCCAAGATATAGGGAGGCATGAAAAACTGTTTTTT. Translated: CASSQDIGRHEKLFF.

This clone has a count of ten or more. The rearrangement joins TRBV7-3 to TRBJ2-2, with a tentative D call TRBD1 (6 bases). The CDR3 sequence is 14 residues long. The germline V gene encodes CDR1 SGHTA and CDR2 FQGTGA. V lost 5 bases and J 6 bases, leaving 13 bases between the germline ends. In nucleotides, the CDR3 is TGTGCCAGCAGCCCCCGTACAGGGCCCGGGGAGCTGTTTTTT. It specifies CASSPRTGPGELFF.

This chain connects TRBV19 to TRBJ2-5, with 8 bases lining up with TRBD2. V was clipped by 4 bases and J by 4 bases; unmatched bases: 5. This CDR3 has 14 amino acids. CDR1 is LNHDA and CDR2 is SQIVND in the germline V gene (reference sequence). CDR3 amino acids: CASSTGGLGETQYF. In nucleotides, the CDR3 is TGTGCCAGTAGTACGGGGGGGCTTGGAGAGACCCAGTACTTC.

The rearrangement links TRBV12-3 or TRBV12-4 to TRBJ2-7; D is uncertain. There are 13 residues in the CDR3. V was cut by 2 bases and J by 2 bases, with 7 bases left in between. DNA of the CDR3: TGTGCCAGCAGTTTAAAATCAACCTACGAGCAGTACTTC. Amino acid sequence: CASSLKSTYEQYF.

Only one count was recorded for this clone. Here the CDR3 DNA reads TGCGCCAGCAGCTTGGCCCGGAGTAGCGGGGAGCTACAAGAGACCCAGTACTTC. It translates to CASSLARSSGELQETQYF. V is TRBV5-1 and J is TRBJ2-5, with 8 bases lining up with TRBD2. Trimming removed 0 bases from V and 2 bases from J; junction bases left unmatched: 12. The germline V gene has CDR1 SGHRS and CDR2 YFSETQ. The CDR3 consists of 18 residues.

This clone was observed a single time. The chain is built from TRBV30 and TRBJ1-1; 7 bases are a match to TRBD1. Germline lookup yields CDR1 GTSNPN and CDR2 SVGIG (reference sequence). The CDR3 extends over 13 amino acids. Trimming cost V 4 bases and J 7 bases; bases outside gene matches: 9. The CDR3 coding sequence is TGTGCCTGGACCCCTGCCCGACAGGGTGAAGCTTTCTTT. Its translation: CAWTPARQGEAFF. Variable domain in full (rest from reference TRBV30 and TRBJ1-1): SQTIHQWPATLVQPVGSPLSLECTVEGTSNPNLYWYRQAAGRGLQLLFYSVGIGQISSEVPQNLSASRPQDRQFILSSKKLLLSDSGFYLCAWTPARQGEAFFGQGTRLTVV.

V usage is TRBV5-8 and J usage is TRBJ1-5; no clear D gene. Trimming removed 4 bases at V and 6 bases at J, with 17 bases between. Germline loops: CDR1 SGHTS, CDR2 YDEGEE. The CDR3 has 15 amino acids. Here the CDR3 reads CASSPRLSSTQPQHF. CDR3 nucleotide sequence: TGTGCCAGCAGCCCTCGCTTGTCTAGTACTCAGCCCCAGCATTTT. Variable domain in full (rest from reference TRBV5-8 and TRBJ1-5): EAGVTQSPTHLIKTRGQQATLRCSPISGHTSVYWYQQALGLGLQFLLWYDEGEERNRGNFPPRFSGRQFPNYSSELNVNALELEDSALYLCASSPRLSSTQPQHFGDGTRLSIL.

This rearrangement joins TRBV18 to TRBJ2-7, with TRBD1 as a possible D gene (5 bases). CDR3 length equals 15 residues. The germline CDR1 and CDR2 sequences are KGHSH and LQKENI. V was pared by 2 bases and J by 5 bases, with 16 bases between. CDR3: CASSPMNMQGDEQYF. The CDR3 DNA is TGTGCCAGCTCACCAATGAATATGCAGGGCGACGAGCAGTACTTC.

The chain employs TRBV3-1 (or the pseudogene TRBV3-2) and TRBJ2-1; no firm D call. Germline V gene sequence: CDR1 LGHDT, CDR2 YNNKEL (reference sequence). CDR3 length: 14 amino acids. V lost 2 bases and J lost 4, with 9 bases in between. DNA for the CDR3: TGTGCCAGCAGCCAATCGGCGACATACAATGAGCAGTTCTTC. Its protein is CASSQSATYNEQFF.

V usage is TRBV21-1 and J usage is TRBJ1-4; TRBD1, the D gene given by the table, was not confirmed from the DNA. TRBV21-1 is noted as a pseudogene. CDR3 length: 15 residues. DNA of the CDR3: TGTGCCAGCAGCAAGACAGGGGAATTTGGTGAAAAACTGTTTTTT. Protein sequence: CASSKTGEFGEKLFF.

The rearrangement links TRBV5-8 to TRBJ2-3, with 12 bases identical to TRBD2. J was trimmed by 3 bases and V by 6 bases; bases with no gene match: 5. The germline gives CDR1 SGHTS, CDR2 YDEGEE. This CDR3 has 15 residues. In DNA form, the CDR3 reads TGTGCCAGCACCAAGACTAGCGGGGGAACAGATACGCAGTATTTT. This gives the protein CASTKTSGGTDTQYF.

The chain links TRBV19 to TRBJ1-5, with D perhaps matching TRBD1 (5 bases). Germline V gene sequence: CDR1 LNHDA, CDR2 SQIVND (reference sequence). The V end lost 5 bases, the J end lost 7 bases, and 12 bases lay between the germline ends. This CDR3 is built from 13 residues. CDR3 sequence: CASSQGHGQPQHF. The CDR3 nucleotides read TGTGCCAGTAGTCAAGGACATGGCCAGCCCCAGCATTTT.